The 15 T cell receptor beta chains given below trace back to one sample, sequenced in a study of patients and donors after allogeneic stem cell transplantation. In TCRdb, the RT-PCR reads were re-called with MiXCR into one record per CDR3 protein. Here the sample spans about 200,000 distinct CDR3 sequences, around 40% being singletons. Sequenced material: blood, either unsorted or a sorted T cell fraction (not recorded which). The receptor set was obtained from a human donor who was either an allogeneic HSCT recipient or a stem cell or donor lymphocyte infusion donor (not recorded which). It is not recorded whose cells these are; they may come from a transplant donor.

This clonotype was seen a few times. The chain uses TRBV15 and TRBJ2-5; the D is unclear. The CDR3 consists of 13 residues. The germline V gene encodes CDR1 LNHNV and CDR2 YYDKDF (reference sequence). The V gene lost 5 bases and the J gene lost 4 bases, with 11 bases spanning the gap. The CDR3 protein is CATSSNIGETQYF. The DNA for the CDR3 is TGTGCCACCAGCTCTAACATTGGAGAGACCCAGTACTTC. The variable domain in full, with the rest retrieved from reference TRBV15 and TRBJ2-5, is DAMVIQNPRYQVTQFGKPVTLSCSQTLNHNVMYWYQQKSSQAPKLLFHYYDKDFNNEADTPDNFQSRRPNTSFCFLDIRSPGLGDTAMYLCATSSNIGETQYFGPGTRLLVL.

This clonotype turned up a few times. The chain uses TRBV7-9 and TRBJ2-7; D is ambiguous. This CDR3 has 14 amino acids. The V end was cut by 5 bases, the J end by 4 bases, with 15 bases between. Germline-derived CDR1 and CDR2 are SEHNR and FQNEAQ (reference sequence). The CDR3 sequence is CASSLGSGLYEQYF. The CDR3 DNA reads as TGTGCCAGCAGCCTGGGGTCGGGTTTGTACGAGCAGTACTTC.

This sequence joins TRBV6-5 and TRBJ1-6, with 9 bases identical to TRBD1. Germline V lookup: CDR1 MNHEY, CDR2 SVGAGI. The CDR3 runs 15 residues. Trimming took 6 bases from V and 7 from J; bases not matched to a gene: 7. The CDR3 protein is CASRPHRGQNSPLHF. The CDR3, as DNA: TGTGCCAGCAGACCACACAGGGGGCAAAATTCACCCCTCCACTTT.

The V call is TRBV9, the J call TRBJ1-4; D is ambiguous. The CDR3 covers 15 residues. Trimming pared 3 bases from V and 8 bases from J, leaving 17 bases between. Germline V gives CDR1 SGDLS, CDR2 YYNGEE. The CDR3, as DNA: TGTGCCAGCAGCGGCCAAATCGGCGAGTACGAAAAACTGTTTTTT. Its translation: CASSGQIGEYEKLFF. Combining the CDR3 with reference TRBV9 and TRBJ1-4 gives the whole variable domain DSGVTQTPKHLITATGQRVTLRCSPRSGDLSVYWYQQSLDQGLQFLIQYYNGEERAKGNILERFSAQQFPDLHSELNLSSLELGDSALYFCASSGQIGEYEKLFFGSGTQLSVL.

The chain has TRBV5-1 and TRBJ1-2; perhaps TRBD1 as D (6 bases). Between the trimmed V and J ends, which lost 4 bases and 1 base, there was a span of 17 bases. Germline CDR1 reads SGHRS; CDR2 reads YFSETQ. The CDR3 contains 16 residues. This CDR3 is CASSRTADHFNYGYTF. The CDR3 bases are TGCGCCAGCAGCCGGACAGCCGACCACTTTAACTATGGCTACACCTTC.

CDR3 DNA: TGCGCCAGCAGCTTGAGGTGGGGAATCACTGAAGCTTTCTTT. This encodes CASSLRWGITEAFF. The chain employs TRBV5-1 and TRBJ1-1; D ambiguous. V lost 1 base to trimming and J lost 4 bases, with 11 bases between them. CDR3 length: 14 amino acids. Looked up from germline, CDR1 is SGHRS and CDR2 is YFSETQ.

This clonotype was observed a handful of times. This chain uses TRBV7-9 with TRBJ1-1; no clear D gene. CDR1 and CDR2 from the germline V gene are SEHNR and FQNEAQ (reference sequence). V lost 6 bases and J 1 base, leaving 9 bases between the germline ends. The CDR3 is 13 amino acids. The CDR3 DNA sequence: TGTGCCAGCAGGCCCCCCCCGAACACTGAAGCTTTCTTT. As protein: CASRPPPNTEAFF.

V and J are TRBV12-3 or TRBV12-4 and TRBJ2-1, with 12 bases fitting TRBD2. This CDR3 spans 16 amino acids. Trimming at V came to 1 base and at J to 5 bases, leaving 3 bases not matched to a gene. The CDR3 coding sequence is TGTGCCAGCAGTTTAGAACTAGCGGGGGGTAACAATGAGCAGTTCTTC. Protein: CASSLELAGGNNEQFF.

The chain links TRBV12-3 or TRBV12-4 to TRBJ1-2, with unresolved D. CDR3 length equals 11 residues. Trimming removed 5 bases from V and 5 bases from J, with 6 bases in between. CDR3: CASSLKYGYTF. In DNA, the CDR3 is TGTGCCAGCAGTCTTAAGTATGGCTACACCTTC.

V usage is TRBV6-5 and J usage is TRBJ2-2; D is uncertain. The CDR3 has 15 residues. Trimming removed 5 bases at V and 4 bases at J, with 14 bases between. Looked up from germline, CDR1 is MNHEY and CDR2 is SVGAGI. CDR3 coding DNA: TGTGCCAGCAGTCGGGCCCCGGGCTTCACCGGGGAGCTGTTTTTT. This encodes CASSRAPGFTGELFF.

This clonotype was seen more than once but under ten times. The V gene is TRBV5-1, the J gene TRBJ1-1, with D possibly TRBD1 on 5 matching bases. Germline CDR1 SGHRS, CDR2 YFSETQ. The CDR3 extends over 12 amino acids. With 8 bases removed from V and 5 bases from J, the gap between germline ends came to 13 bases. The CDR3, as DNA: TGCGCCAGAACAGGTTTTCCGACTGAAGCTTTCTTT. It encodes CARTGFPTEAFF. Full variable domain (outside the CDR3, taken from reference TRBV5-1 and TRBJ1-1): KAGVTQTPRYLIKTRGQQVTLSCSPISGHRSVSWYQQTPGQGLQFLFEYFSETQRNKGNFPGRFSGRQFSNSRSEMNVSTLELGDSALYLCARTGFPTEAFFGQGTRLTVV.

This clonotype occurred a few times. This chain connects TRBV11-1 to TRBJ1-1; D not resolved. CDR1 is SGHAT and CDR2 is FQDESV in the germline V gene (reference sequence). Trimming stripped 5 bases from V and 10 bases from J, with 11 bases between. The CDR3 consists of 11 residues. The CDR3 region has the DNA TGTGCCAGCAGCCCCGGATATCGAGCTTTCTTT. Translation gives CASSPGYRAFF.

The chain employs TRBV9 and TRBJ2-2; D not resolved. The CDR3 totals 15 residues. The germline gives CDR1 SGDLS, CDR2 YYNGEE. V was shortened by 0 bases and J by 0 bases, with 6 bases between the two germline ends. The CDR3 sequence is CASSVGHANTGELFF. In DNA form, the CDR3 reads TGTGCCAGCAGCGTAGGACACGCGAACACCGGGGAGCTGTTTTTT.

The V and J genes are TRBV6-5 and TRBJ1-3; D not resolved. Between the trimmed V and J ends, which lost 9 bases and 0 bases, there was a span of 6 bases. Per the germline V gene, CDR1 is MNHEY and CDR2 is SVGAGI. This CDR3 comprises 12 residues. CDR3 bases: TGTGCCAGTCATAGCTCTGGAAACACCATATATTTT. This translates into CASHSSGNTIYF.

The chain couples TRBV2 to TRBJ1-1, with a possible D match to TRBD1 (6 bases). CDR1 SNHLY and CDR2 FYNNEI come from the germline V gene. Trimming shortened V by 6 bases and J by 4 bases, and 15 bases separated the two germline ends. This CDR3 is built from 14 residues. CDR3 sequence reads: CASRHRVGGTEAFF. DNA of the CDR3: TGTGCCAGCAGGCACAGGGTAGGGGGCACTGAAGCTTTCTTT.